This TCR beta chain is from a study of cytomegalovirus exposure and HLA in healthy donors. Study findings and constraints: Many donors carried some public TCRs, although rarity characterized most TCR sequences.

With respect to this clone: Its antigen is not known.

The PCR had 60 Vbeta and 13 Jbeta primers. The repertoire was sequenced with immunoSEQ multiplex PCR; TCRdb's copy has only in-frame clones and lacks some. This sample's table has 100,000 to 150,000 clones. The CDR3 spans 14 residues. Trimming took 2 bases from V and 0 from J, leaving 11 bases between them. The V gene's germline CDR1 is GTSNPN and CDR2 SVGIG (reference sequence). The sequence came from a man younger than 45 in good health and CMV-seronegative. Sequenced material: PBMCs. V gene TRBV30 combines with J gene TRBJ2-7; D is uncertain. CDR3 protein: CAWSYGISSYEQYF. The CDR3 DNA follows: TGTGCCTGGAGTTATGGCATCAGCTCCTACGAGCAGTACTTC.